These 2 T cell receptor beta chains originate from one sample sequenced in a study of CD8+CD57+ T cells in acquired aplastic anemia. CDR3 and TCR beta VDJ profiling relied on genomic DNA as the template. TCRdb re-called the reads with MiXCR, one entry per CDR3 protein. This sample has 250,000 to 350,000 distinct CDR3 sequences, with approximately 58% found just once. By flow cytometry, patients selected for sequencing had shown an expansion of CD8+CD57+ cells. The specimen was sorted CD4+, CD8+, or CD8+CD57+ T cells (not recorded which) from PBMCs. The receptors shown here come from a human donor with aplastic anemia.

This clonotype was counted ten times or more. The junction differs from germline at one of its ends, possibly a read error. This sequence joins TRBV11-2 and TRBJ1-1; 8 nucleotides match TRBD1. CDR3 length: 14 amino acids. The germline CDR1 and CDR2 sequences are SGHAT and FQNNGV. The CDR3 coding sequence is TGCGCCAGCAGCTTGGGACAGGCGAACACTGAAGCTTTCTTT. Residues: CASSLGQANTEAFF.

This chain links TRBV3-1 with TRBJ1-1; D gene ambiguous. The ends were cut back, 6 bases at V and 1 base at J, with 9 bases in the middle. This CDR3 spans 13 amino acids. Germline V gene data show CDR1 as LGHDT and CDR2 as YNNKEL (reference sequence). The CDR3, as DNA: TGTGCCAGCAGGAATATGTGGAACACTGAAGCTTTCTTT. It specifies CASRNMWNTEAFF. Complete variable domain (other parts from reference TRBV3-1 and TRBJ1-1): DTAVSQTPKYLVTQMGNDKSIKCEQNLGHDTMYWYKQDSKKFLKIMFSYNNKELIINETVPNRFSPKSPDKAHLNLHINSLELGDSAVYFCASRNMWNTEAFFGQGTRLTVV.